This T cell receptor beta chain came from a study of spatial heterogeneity in lung cancer (dated by TCRdb to between 2018 and 2021). In the study overall: Beta-chain transcripts were consistently detected in greater numbers than alpha-chain transcripts, which likely reflected higher beta-chain transcript abundance. In tumor regions, TCR transcript counts showed a strong correlation with a T cell transcriptional module score from matched bulk RNA-seq. In the raw uncorrected reads, each unique combination of TCR and UMI appeared more than ten times on average. The study quantitatively compared TCR alpha and beta repertoires across multiple tumor regions, matched nontumor lung and blood in non-small cell lung cancer. The study linked features of the TCR repertoire to counts of nonsynonymous mutations, which were determined by whole-exome sequencing of tumor tissue. Both alpha and beta chains were TCR-sequenced in around 230 tumor regions, around 64 matched nontumor lung samples and 56 PBMC samples obtained at surgery.

Results and caveats for the whole study, not just this receptor: Counts of ubiquitous and regional expanded TCRs were found to correlate with counts of ubiquitous and regional nonsynonymous mutations, respectively. TCR-seq coverage of tumor T cells was estimated to be only approximately 7% for alpha chains and about 13% for beta chains. The tumor nonsynonymous mutation count correlated with the number of expanded alpha and beta TCRs within the tumor. Additional single-cell paired TCR alpha and beta sequencing was considered necessary to confirm, at a functional level, the hypothesis that regional TCRs recognize regional mutations.

The CDR3 covers 16 residues, taking in both the cysteine and the phenylalanine. Only CDR3 DNA is held: 48 bases, read in frame from base 1. Trimming leaves V shorter by 2 bases and J shorter by 3 bases, with the junction holding 7 bases beyond the gene matches. The CDR1 and CDR2 encoded by the germline V gene are MDHEN and SYDVKM. This specimen's time point label, interpreted: sample taken at primary tumor resection. The donors were around 69 patients from the lung TRACERx cohort who had early-stage, untreated non-small cell lung cancer. TCR sequencing used whole RNA extracted from tumor and nontumor lung tissue, or from cryopreserved PBMC samples, without cell sorting. Patients were selected for TCR sequencing only if sufficient RNA was available from at least two tumor regions. Tumor and adjacent nontumor lung specimens were reviewed by a lung pathologist before selection. This clonotype was observed many times. Its antigen specificity is not known. Base quality data are lacking; no much larger clone is found one base away.

Receptor amplification or capture employed 5' RACE. For sequencing, a NextSeq 500 was employed. In the TCR library protocol, a unique molecular identifier was attached to each TCR cDNA molecule so that PCR and sequencing errors could be corrected. On the authors' methods: TCR identification, UMI-based error correction and CDR3 extraction were performed with Decombinator tools. Expanded TCRs were defined as those above a frequency of 2 per 1,000, corresponding to the top 1% of the tumor frequency distribution. Expanded tumor TCRs were classed as regional if statistically deemed absent (corrected P<0.05) from at least one tumor region, otherwise ubiquitous. Renyi diversity was computed with the R vegan package after each repertoire had been subsampled 100 times to 5,000 TCRs. CDR3 similarity networks were built from amino acid triplet string-kernel similarity, with CDR3s being connected when pairwise similarity was above 0.82. In-frame beta chains were kept once TCRdb had trimmed the public reads at Q25 with fastp and called clones with MiXCR. CDR3 protein duplicates are merged, each entry listing the most common genes and DNA. TCRdb's processing, not the authors', yielded these V and J calls. This sample has around 20,000 distinct CDR3 sequences in its table, and around 8.1% of those were observed once. The biggest ten clones account for roughly 23% of the sample.

This sequence was found in a male donor with early-stage non-small cell lung cancer. Recombination connected TRBV28 to TRBJ1-5; 7 junctional bases match TRBD1. Sequencing used lung tumor tissue, obtained at surgery. Here is the DNA: TGTGCCAGCAGTTTAGGTTATGGACAGGACAATCAGCCCCAGCATTTT. This is translated as CASSLGYGQDNQPQHF.